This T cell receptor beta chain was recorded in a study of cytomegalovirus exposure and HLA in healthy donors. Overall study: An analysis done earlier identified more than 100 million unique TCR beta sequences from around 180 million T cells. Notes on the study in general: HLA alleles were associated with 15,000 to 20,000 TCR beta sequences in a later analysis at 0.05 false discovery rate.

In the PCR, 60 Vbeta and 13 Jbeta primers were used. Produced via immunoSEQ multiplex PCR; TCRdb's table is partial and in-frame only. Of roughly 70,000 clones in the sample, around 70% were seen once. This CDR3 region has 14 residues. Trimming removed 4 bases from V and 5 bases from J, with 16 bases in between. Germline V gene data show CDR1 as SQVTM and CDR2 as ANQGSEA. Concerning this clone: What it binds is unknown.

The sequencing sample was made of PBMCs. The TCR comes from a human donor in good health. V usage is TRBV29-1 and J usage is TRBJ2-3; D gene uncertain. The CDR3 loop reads CSVVSLISLDTQYF. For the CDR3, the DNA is TGCAGCGTTGTGTCACTAATCTCATTAGATACGCAGTATTTT.